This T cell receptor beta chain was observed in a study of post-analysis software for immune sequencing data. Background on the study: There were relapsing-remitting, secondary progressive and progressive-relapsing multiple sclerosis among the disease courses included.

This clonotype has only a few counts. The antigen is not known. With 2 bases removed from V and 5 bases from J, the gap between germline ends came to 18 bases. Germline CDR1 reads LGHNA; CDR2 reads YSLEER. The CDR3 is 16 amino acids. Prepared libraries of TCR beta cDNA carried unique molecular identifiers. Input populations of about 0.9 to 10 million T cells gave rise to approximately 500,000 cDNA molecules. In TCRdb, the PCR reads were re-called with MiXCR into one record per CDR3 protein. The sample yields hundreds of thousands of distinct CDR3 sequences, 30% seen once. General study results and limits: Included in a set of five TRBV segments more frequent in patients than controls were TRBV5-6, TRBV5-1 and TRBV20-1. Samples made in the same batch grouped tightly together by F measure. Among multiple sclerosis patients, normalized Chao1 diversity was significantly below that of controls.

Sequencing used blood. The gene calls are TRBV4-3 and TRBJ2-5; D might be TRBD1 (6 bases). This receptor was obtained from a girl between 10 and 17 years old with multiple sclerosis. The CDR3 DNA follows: TGCGCCAGCAGCCAAAGTCAGGGGTTGATGGGGGAGACCCAGTACTTC. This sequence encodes CASSQSQGLMGETQYF.